Below, 9 T cell receptor beta chains from the same sample are listed, as sequenced in a study of blood T cells in healthy people across ages. Next came a second PCR, run for about 6 to 12 cycles, which used a sample-barcoded 5' primer along with a J-beta primer mix. TCRdb called the 5' RACE reads again in MiXCR, with one record for every CDR3 protein. The repertoire has about 930,000 distinct CDR3 sequences, 25% to 35% of them found once; the top ten carry about 9.4%. These sequences were also reported in another study, on T cells of mothers and their children.

The sample consisted of blood. Source of these receptors: a woman in her 40s in good health.

The rearrangement joins TRBV15 to TRBJ2-3, with 8 bases fitting TRBD1. Looked up from germline, CDR1 is LNHNV and CDR2 is YYDKDF (reference sequence). With 0 bases clipped from V and 3 bases from J, the junction kept 5 bases outside the gene matches. The CDR3 sequence is 16 residues long. CDR3 sequence reads: CATSRDRQGRTDTQYF. The CDR3 DNA reads TGTGCCACCAGCAGAGATCGACAGGGGAGGACAGATACGCAGTATTTT. Full variable domain (missing parts from reference TRBV15 and TRBJ2-3): DAMVIQNPRYQVTQFGKPVTLSCSQTLNHNVMYWYQQKSSQAPKLLFHYYDKDFNNEADTPDNFQSRRPNTSFCFLDIRSPGLGDTAMYLCATSRDRQGRTDTQYFGPGTRLTVL.

This chain uses TRBV5-1 with TRBJ2-7, with TRBD1 matching 10 bases. The CDR3 covers 14 residues. The germline V gene encodes CDR1 SGHRS and CDR2 YFSETQ. The junction had 7 bases not matched to a gene; V was cut back by 7 bases and J by 3 bases. CDR3 sequence: CASQPGQGYYEQYF. The CDR3 coding sequence is TGCGCCAGCCAACCGGGACAGGGGTACTACGAGCAGTACTTC. Full variable domain (outside the CDR3, taken from reference TRBV5-1 and TRBJ2-7): KAGVTQTPRYLIKTRGQQVTLSCSPISGHRSVSWYQQTPGQGLQFLFEYFSETQRNKGNFPGRFSGRQFSNSRSEMNVSTLELGDSALYLCASQPGQGYYEQYFGPGTRLTVT.

There are a few counts of this clonotype. The V call is TRBV20-1, the J call TRBJ1-5; TRBD1 is a possible D gene (6 bases). Germline CDR1 DFQATT, CDR2 SNEGSKA (reference sequence). The CDR3 is 16 residues long. With 3 bases removed from V and 0 bases from J, the gap between germline ends came to 15 bases. This CDR3 reads CSARGAGDLSNQPQHF. DNA for the CDR3: TGCAGTGCTAGGGGGGCAGGGGACCTTAGCAATCAGCCCCAGCATTTT.

The chain joins TRBV7-9 to TRBJ2-4; 7 bases map to TRBD2. Germline V lookup: CDR1 SEHNR, CDR2 FQNEAQ (reference sequence). J lost 13 bases, V lost 2 bases, and 8 bases had no gene match. The CDR3 consists of 13 residues. CDR3 region: CASSLLAAALQYF. CDR3 in DNA: TGTGCCAGCAGCTTACTAGCGGCTGCTTTACAGTACTTC.

In its sample, this clonotype was seen many times. The V and J genes are TRBV18 and TRBJ2-7, with D possibly being TRBD2 (5 bases). This CDR3 comprises 15 residues. V shed 2 bases and J shed 3 bases, with 14 bases lying between them. CDR1 and CDR2 (germline): KGHSH, LQKENI. CDR3 DNA: TGTGCCAGCTCACCAGGAACGGGAACTTACTACGAGCAGTACTTC. It translates to CASSPGTGTYYEQYF.

In this sample, this clonotype turned up many times. The chain combines TRBV7-2 with TRBJ1-2, with TRBD1 matching over 7 bases. Germline CDR1 reads SGHTA; CDR2 reads FQGNSA. The junction had 9 bases not matched to a gene; V was cut back by 5 bases and J by 6 bases. This CDR3 is built from 14 residues. The CDR3 here is CASSKPTGTDGYTF. The CDR3 DNA is TGTGCCAGCAGCAAGCCGACAGGGACGGATGGCTACACCTTC.

This clonotype was seen repeatedly, ten times or more. Compared with germline, one end of the junction differs, possibly owing to a read error. The rearrangement joins TRBV11-2 to TRBJ2-3; maybe TRBD1 (5 bases). The CDR3 is 14 residues long. CDR1 and CDR2 (germline): SGHAT, FQNNGV. Here the CDR3 reads CASSLERQSDTQYF. The DNA of the CDR3 is TGTGCCAGCAGCCTAGAGCGACAGTCAGATACGCAGTATTTT.

V and J are TRBV28 and TRBJ2-1; D unclear. The CDR3 covers 15 residues. The germline CDR1 and CDR2 sequences are MDHEN and SYDVKM. Deletions cut 11 bases from V and 3 bases from J, with 20 bases between. CDR3 nucleotides: TGTGCCTGGAGTGTTCAGACTCAACACTACAATGAGCAGTTCTTC. Translated, it gives CAWSVQTQHYNEQFF.

This clonotype was seen more than once but under ten times. The chain carries TRBV29-1 and TRBJ2-1, with D tentatively TRBD1 or TRBD2 (5 bases each). Germline-derived CDR1 and CDR2 are SQVTM and ANQGSEA. Between the trimmed V and J ends, which lost 7 bases and 7 bases, there was a span of 8 bases. The length of the CDR3 is 10 residues. The CDR3 coding sequence is TGCAGCGGGGGCGGGAATGAGCAGTTCTTC. Amino acids: CSGGGNEQFF.